The 15 T cell receptor beta chains below come from one sample, sequenced in a study of CD8 T cells in ankylosing spondylitis. General study findings and limits: The study identified a TCR beta motif of eight highly homologous variants that appeared characteristic of ankylosing spondylitis blood.

TCRdb fed the 5' RACE reads into MiXCR, producing one record per CDR3 protein. Of some 100,000 distinct CDR3 sequences detected, approximately 8.9% appear once; the ten largest clones hold about 31%. Which antigens these TCRs recognize remains unknown. Sequencing was performed on blood, either unsorted or a sorted T cell fraction (not recorded which). The receptor set was obtained from a male donor with ankylosing spondylitis.

This clonotype has a handful of counts. DNA of the CDR3: TGTGCCAGCAGCCAAGGGCTAGCGGGAGAATCAGATACGCAGTATTTT. Its translation: CASSQGLAGESDTQYF. The chain has TRBV4-2 and TRBJ2-3, with TRBD2 identical over 10 bases. V trimming: 1 base; J trimming: 4 bases; junction bases outside the gene matches: 5. This CDR3 has 16 residues. Germline V gene lookup returns CDR1 LGHNA and CDR2 YNFKEQ.

Ten or more counts support this clonotype. V usage is TRBV10-3 and J usage is TRBJ1-2; the D gene is possibly TRBD1 (5 bases). Germline V gene sequence: CDR1 ENHRY, CDR2 SYGVKD. The CDR3 consists of 16 residues. V was shortened by 4 bases and J by 6 bases, with 21 bases between the two germline ends. CDR3 in DNA: TGTGCCATCAGTGCCCTTGAGGACCACGGGGGAAATGGCTACACCTTC. Its protein product is CAISALEDHGGNGYTF.

The V and J genes are TRBV11-2 and TRBJ1-6; D is ambiguous. Germline V gene lookup returns CDR1 SGHAT and CDR2 FQNNGV. The CDR3 is made up of 16 amino acids. Deletions cut 1 base from V and 0 bases from J, with 7 bases between. DNA of the CDR3: TGTGCCAGCAGCTTAGCGAGGAGCTCCTATAATTCACCCCTCCACTTT. It is translated as CASSLARSSYNSPLHF.

This clonotype was observed a few times. The V call is TRBV27, the J call TRBJ2-7; D gene unclear. Trimming cost V 5 bases and J 3 bases, with 14 bases left between them. CDR3 length equals 14 residues. Germline V lookup: CDR1 MNHEY, CDR2 SMNVEV (reference sequence). The CDR3 region is CASSPYLGSYEQYV. The CDR3, as DNA: TGTGCCAGCAGTCCTTACTTGGGAAGCTACGAGCAGTACGTC.

This clonotype has a handful of counts. V gene TRBV7-6 combines with J gene TRBJ2-2, with D maybe TRBD1 (5 bases). V was clipped by 3 bases and J by 2 bases, with 13 bases between them. CDR3 length: 16 amino acids. Germline V gives CDR1 SGHVS, CDR2 FNYEAQ. The CDR3 nucleotides are TGTGCCAGCAGCTTCAAGGGGCCCTTCAACACCGGGGAGCTGTTTTTT. It is translated as CASSFKGPFNTGELFF.

This clonotype has at least ten counts. The rearrangement links TRBV4-1 to TRBJ2-1, with TRBD2 as a possible D gene (5 bases). Germline lookup yields CDR1 MGHRA and CDR2 YSYEKL. V lost 0 bases to trimming and J lost 8 bases, with 17 bases between them. This CDR3 is 16 amino acids long. The CDR3 reads CASSQDKAAGFYEQFF. As DNA, the CDR3 is TGCGCCAGCAGCCAAGATAAAGCGGCCGGTTTTTATGAGCAGTTCTTC.

This clonotype was observed at least ten times. The chain couples TRBV9 to TRBJ2-1, with 8 bases fitting TRBD2. Per germline, CDR1 SGDLS and CDR2 YYNGEE. J lost 9 bases, V lost 4 bases, and 21 bases had no gene match. The CDR3 extends over 18 amino acids. The CDR3 sequence: CASSPISGGEGLLGEQFF. In nucleotides, the CDR3 is TGTGCCAGCAGCCCGATCTCGGGGGGGGAGGGCCTCCTCGGTGAGCAGTTCTTC.

This clonotype was seen ten or more times. As DNA, the CDR3 is TGCAGCGTACAGTTCACAGATACGCAGTATTTT. Protein sequence: CSVQFTDTQYF. This sequence joins TRBV29-1 and TRBJ2-3; D call uncertain. The V and J ends lost 6 bases and 2 bases respectively, with 6 bases between them. CDR1 is SQVTM, CDR2 ANQGSEA, per germline. This CDR3 has 11 amino acids.

This clonotype was observed a handful of times. This CDR3 reads CASSLWGGLNTEAFF. CDR3 bases: TGTGCCAGCAGCTTATGGGGCGGACTGAACACTGAAGCTTTCTTT. This chain links TRBV7-8 with TRBJ1-1; maybe TRBD1 (5 bases). V was pared by 2 bases and J by 0 bases, with 10 bases between. The CDR3 spans 15 residues. In germline, CDR1 is SGHVS, CDR2 FQNEAQ.

The sample holds many counts of this clonotype. This chain connects TRBV29-1 to TRBJ2-5, with D perhaps matching TRBD1 (5 bases). In germline, CDR1 is SQVTM, CDR2 ANQGSEA. The CDR3 is 12 residues long. The V end was cut by 5 bases, the J end by 9 bases, with 16 bases between. CDR3 in DNA: TGCAGCGTTTGGGGCCCAAAGGAGCCCCAGTACTTC. Its translation is CSVWGPKEPQYF.

This clonotype was picked up many times. One end of the junction does not line up with germline, which may come from a read error. The chain has TRBV6-6 and TRBJ1-5, with unresolved D. Per the germline V gene, CDR1 is MNHNY and CDR2 is SVGAGI (reference sequence). The CDR3 length is 13 residues. CDR3 bases: TGTGCCAGCACTTACTCTGTGAGGGAGCCCCAGCATTTT. Translating it yields CASTYSVREPQHF.

There are many counts of this clonotype. The rearrangement uses TRBV25-1 and TRBJ2-1, with 8 bases fitting TRBD2. Germline CDR1 reads MGHDK; CDR2 reads SYGVNS. The CDR3 totals 18 residues. V dropped 1 base and J dropped 3; count of bases not matched to a gene: 11. The CDR3 sequence: CASSEWMVGLGYYNEQFF. For the CDR3, the DNA is TGTGCCAGCAGTGAATGGATGGTGGGACTAGGCTACTACAATGAGCAGTTCTTC.

The rearrangement links TRBV5-5 to TRBJ2-1; 8 bases map to TRBD2. CDR1 is SGHKS, CDR2 YYEKEE, per germline (reference sequence). CDR3 size: 15 residues. With 2 bases clipped from V and 7 bases from J, the junction kept 8 bases outside the gene matches. CDR3 in DNA: TGTGCCAGCAGCTTCGGACTAGCATTCCTGAATGAGCAGTTCTTC. Translation gives CASSFGLAFLNEQFF.

The V call is TRBV7-6, the J call TRBJ2-7, with 7 bases aligning to TRBD2. This CDR3 has 16 residues. Trimming at V came to 5 bases and at J to 5 bases, leaving 15 bases not matched to a gene. In germline, CDR1 is SGHVS, CDR2 FNYEAQ. The CDR3 sequence is CASSAHTSESVNEQYF. The CDR3 DNA is TGTGCCAGCAGCGCCCATACTAGCGAAAGCGTAAACGAGCAGTACTTC.

This clonotype was observed many times. The chain recombines TRBV3-1 with TRBJ1-1; the D is unclear. The CDR3 has 14 amino acids. Trimming took off 3 bases at V and 0 bases at J, with 8 bases between the two ends. Germline V gene data show CDR1 as LGHDT and CDR2 as YNNKEL (reference sequence). The CDR3 coding sequence is TGTGCCAGCAGCCAGAGGGTGGTGAACACTGAAGCTTTCTTT. Residues: CASSQRVVNTEAFF.